This T cell receptor (beta chain) derives from a study of beta chain features in type 1 diabetes. General study points: Cells with high TCR expression could be over-represented by cDNA sequencing. Individuals with type 1 diabetes displayed fewer insertions and more deletions at VDJ junctions.

The V and J ends lost 6 bases and 4 bases respectively, with 12 bases between them. The CDR3 has 13 residues. Germline V gene sequence: CDR1 MGHDK, CDR2 SYGVNS. Sorted populations all had greater than 98% purity. As concerns this clone: Its target is unknown.

The whole isolated RNA underwent reverse transcription, so sequencing captured expressed TCRB transcripts. Read counts averaged around 3.6 million for samples of naive, central memory and regulatory T cells. Sequencing was performed with immunoSEQ multiplex PCR; in TCRdb, only in-frame clones are kept and a portion is missing. The sample shows about 620,000 clones, around 15% of them seen only once. V is TRBV25-1 and J is TRBJ1-1, with D perhaps TRBD1 (5 bases). The sample comprised naive CD4+ T cells from blood. This clonotype was sampled from a man aged 18-30 years in good health. Written as DNA, the CDR3 is TGTGCCAGCAGGGGATATGGGGCCACTGAAGCTTTCTTT. Translated: CASRGYGATEAFF.